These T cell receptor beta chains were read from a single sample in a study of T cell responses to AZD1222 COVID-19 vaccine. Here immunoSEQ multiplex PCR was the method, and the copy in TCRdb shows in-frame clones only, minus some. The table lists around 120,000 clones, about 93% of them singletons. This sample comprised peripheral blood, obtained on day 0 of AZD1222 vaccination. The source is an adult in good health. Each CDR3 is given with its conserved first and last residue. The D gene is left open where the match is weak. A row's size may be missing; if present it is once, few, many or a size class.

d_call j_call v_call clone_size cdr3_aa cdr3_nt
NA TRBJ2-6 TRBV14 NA CASSSRRWSLSGANVLTF TGTGCCAGCAGCTCCCGTCGCTGGTCTCTCTCTGGGGCCAACGTCCTGACTTTC
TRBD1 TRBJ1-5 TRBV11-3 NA CASSLPGAGQGIKGHF TGTGCCAGCAGCTTACCGGGGGCGGGACAGGGGATAAAAGGGCATTTT
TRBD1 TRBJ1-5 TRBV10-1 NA CASSEKQGADNNQPQHF TGCGCCAGCAGTGAGAAACAGGGGGCGGATAACAATCAGCCCCAGCATTTT
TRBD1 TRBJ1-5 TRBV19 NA CASRPQGAGNQPQHF TGTGCCAGTAGACCACAGGGGGCTGGGAATCAGCCCCAGCATTTT
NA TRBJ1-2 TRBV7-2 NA CASSIYRQATEYGYTF TGTGCCAGCAGCATCTATCGACAGGCCACGGAGTATGGCTACACCTTC
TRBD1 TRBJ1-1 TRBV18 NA CASSPPTGGRKANTEAFF TGTGCCAGCTCACCACCGACAGGGGGCCGAAAAGCCAACACTGAAGCTTTCTTT
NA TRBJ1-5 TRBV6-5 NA CASSSGETNQPQHF TGTGCCAGCAGTTCTGGGGAGACAAATCAGCCCCAGCATTTT
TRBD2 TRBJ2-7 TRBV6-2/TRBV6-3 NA CASSYAAGDRYEQYF TGTGCCAGCAGTTATGCGGCGGGAGATCGGTACGAGCAGTACTTC
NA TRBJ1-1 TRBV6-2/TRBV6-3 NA CASSNGRHVNTEAFF TGTGCCAGCAGTAACGGACGACACGTTAACACTGAAGCTTTCTTT
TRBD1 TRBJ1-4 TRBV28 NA CASSRGQVNEKLFF TGTGCCAGCAGCCGCGGACAGGTTAATGAAAAACTGTTTTTT
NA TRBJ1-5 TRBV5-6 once CASSSTGFYQPQHF TGTGCCAGCAGCTCGACAGGTTTCTATCAGCCCCAGCATTTT
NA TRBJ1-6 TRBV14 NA CASSQVGPLGYSPLHF TGTGCCAGCAGCCAAGTGGGACCTTTGGGATATTCACCCCTCCACTTT
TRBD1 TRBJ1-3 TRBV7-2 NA CASSSYRGWRNTIYF TGTGCCAGCAGCTCGTACAGGGGGTGGAGGAACACCATATATTTT
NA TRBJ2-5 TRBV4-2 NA CASSQILYETQYF TGTGCCAGCAGCCAGATTTTGTACGAGACCCAGTACTTC
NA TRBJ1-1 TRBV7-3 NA CASSFGSNTEAFF TGTGCCAGCAGTTTCGGCTCGAACACTGAAGCTTTCTTT
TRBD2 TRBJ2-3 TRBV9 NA CASSGGAGGQTDTQYF TGTGCCAGCAGCGGGGGAGCGGGGGGGCAGACAGATACGCAGTATTTT
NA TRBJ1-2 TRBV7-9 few CASSPPGTLYGYTF TGTGCCAGCAGCCCTCCAGGAACTCTCTATGGCTACACCTTC
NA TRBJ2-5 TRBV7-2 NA CASSPLLAEGDQYF TGTGCCAGCAGCCCATTGCTAGCAGAGGGGGACCAGTACTTC
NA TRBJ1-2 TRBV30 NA CAWSGGYGYTF TGTGCCTGGAGTGGGGGTTACGGCTACACCTTC
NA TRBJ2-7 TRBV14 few CASSPAGGGYEQYF TGTGCCAGCAGCCCGGCTGGGGGTGGCTACGAGCAGTACTTC
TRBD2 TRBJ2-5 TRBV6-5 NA CASSPIAGGQETQYF TGTGCCAGCAGTCCTATAGCGGGAGGCCAAGAGACCCAGTACTTC
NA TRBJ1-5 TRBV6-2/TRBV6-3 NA CASSYSTRGNQPQHF TGTGCCAGCAGTTACTCAACAAGGGGGAATCAGCCCCAGCATTTT
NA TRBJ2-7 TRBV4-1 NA CASSQGGGGGYEQYF TGCGCCAGCAGCCAAGGAGGAGGGGGCGGTTACGAGCAGTACTTC
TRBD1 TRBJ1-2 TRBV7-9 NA CASSSGQARGYTF TGTGCCAGCAGCTCCGGACAGGCGCGCGGCTACACCTTC
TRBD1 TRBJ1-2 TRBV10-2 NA CASSELTGTAGGYTF TGCGCCAGCAGTGAGTTAACCGGGACAGCTGGCGGCTACACCTTC
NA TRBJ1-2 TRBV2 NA CASRGFEGGYTF TGTGCCAGCAGAGGGTTTGAAGGGGGCTACACCTTC
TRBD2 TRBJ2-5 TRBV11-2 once CASTTWGGQETQYF TGTGCCAGCACGACTTGGGGGGGCCAAGAGACCCAGTACTTC
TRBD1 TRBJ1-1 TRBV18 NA CASSPFGQGGVEAFF TGTGCCAGCTCACCATTCGGGCAGGGGGGTGTTGAAGCTTTCTTT
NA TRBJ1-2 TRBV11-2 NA CASSSIRGRVYGYTF TGTGCCAGCAGCTCCATCAGGGGACGGGTCTATGGCTACACCTTC
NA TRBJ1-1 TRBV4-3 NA CASSQHRAMRGNTEAFF TGCGCCAGCAGCCAGCATCGGGCTATGCGAGGGAACACTGAAGCTTTCTTT
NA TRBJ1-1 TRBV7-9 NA CASTTEVYGRSGTEAFF TGTGCCAGCACCACCGAGGTTTATGGGCGTTCGGGCACTGAAGCTTTCTTT
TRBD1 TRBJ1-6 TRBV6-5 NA CASISGTGGSSPLHF TGTGCCAGCATTTCCGGGACAGGGGGTAGTTCACCCCTCCACTTT
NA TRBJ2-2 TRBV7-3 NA CASSLGGGIPNTGELFF TGTGCCAGCAGCTTGGGTGGTGGGATTCCAAACACCGGGGAGCTGTTTTTT
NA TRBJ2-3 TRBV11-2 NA CASSPDLEGGRRF TGTGCCAGCAGCCCCGACCTCGAAGGGGGGCGGCGTTTT
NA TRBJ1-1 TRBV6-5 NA CASTTGSGAEAFF TGTGCCAGCACAACAGGGTCGGGGGCTGAAGCTTTCTTT
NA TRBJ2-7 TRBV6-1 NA CASSDQGREQYF TGTGCCAGCAGTGACCAGGGTCGCGAGCAGTACTTC
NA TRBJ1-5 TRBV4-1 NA CASSLDNSNQPQHF TGCGCCAGCAGCCTCGACAATAGCAATCAGCCCCAGCATTTT
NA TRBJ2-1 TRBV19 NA CASSTLAADEQFF TGTGCCAGTAGTACCCTAGCCGCAGATGAGCAGTTCTTC
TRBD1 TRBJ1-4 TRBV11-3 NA CASSLAGRSGGKLFF TGTGCCAGCAGCTTAGCGGGCAGGTCAGGGGGAAAACTGTTTTTT
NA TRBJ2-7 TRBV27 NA CASSNLWDEQYF TGTGCCAGCAGTAACCTCTGGGACGAGCAGTACTTC
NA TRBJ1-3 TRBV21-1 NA CASRDRVTIYF TGTGCCAGCAGAGACAGGGTAACCATATATTTT